The 26 T cell receptor beta chains in this list originate from one sample, sequenced in a study of T cells in Graves' hyperthyroidism and ophthalmopathy. The investigators amplified TCR beta CDR3 regions from RNA transcripts. First-round RT-PCR with HTBI primers amplified the TCR CDR3 region. From the multiplex PCR reads, TCRdb called clonotypes with MiXCR, one entry per CDR3 protein. There are some 600,000 distinct CDR3 sequences in the sample; about 15% occur only once, and 5.5% to 7.5% lies in the top ten. Sequenced sample: blood. The receptors originated from a woman in her twenties or thirties with Graves' hyperthyroidism that later progressed to Graves' ophthalmopathy.

For this clonotype: Being one base from a much bigger clone, this may be a read error. The V call is TRBV6-5, the J call TRBJ1-1, with D possibly being TRBD1 (5 bases). The ends were cut back, 0 bases at V and 7 bases at J, with 12 bases in the middle. Germline V gene data show CDR1 as MNHEY and CDR2 as SVGAGI. The CDR3 covers 14 residues. The CDR3 nucleotides read TGTGCCAGCAGTTACTCGGCGACGGACATTGAAGCTTTCTTT. Translation: CASSYSATDIEAFF.

The sample holds a few counts of this clonotype. The chain is built from TRBV19 and TRBJ2-2; D may be TRBD1 (6 bases). V was shortened by 11 bases and J by 4 bases, with 14 bases between the two germline ends. CDR3 length: 13 residues. Germline V gene lookup returns CDR1 LNHDA and CDR2 SQIVND (reference sequence). Here the CDR3 DNA reads TGTGCCGGGTCTACAGGGAGCACCGGGGAGCTGTTTTTT. Its translation: CAGSTGSTGELFF.

Only a few counts were recorded for this clonotype. A much larger clone differs by one base, so this may be a read error. J is TRBJ1-3 and V is TRBV2, with D maybe TRBD1 (6 bases). Germline assignment: CDR1 SNHLY and CDR2 FYNNEI. CDR3 length: 15 residues. Trimming took off 4 bases at V and 0 bases at J, with 10 bases between the two ends. CDR3 region: CASSGGGTSGNTIYF. The CDR3 DNA is TGTGCCAGCAGTGGGGGGGGCACCTCTGGAAACACCATATATTTT.

This clonotype was counted at least ten times. The chain carries TRBV6-1 and TRBJ2-5; TRBD2 might be the D (5 bases). Per germline, CDR1 MNHNS and CDR2 SASEGT. The CDR3 length is 17 residues. V was trimmed by 8 bases and J by 2 bases, leaving 24 bases between them. The CDR3 protein is CASLDLRSPGVQETQYF. The CDR3 DNA sequence: TGTGCCAGCTTAGATCTTAGGTCCCCCGGGGTGCAAGAGACCCAGTACTTC.

This clonotype showed up many times. This chain uses TRBV6-1 with TRBJ1-5; TRBD1 might be the D (6 bases). The germline V gene has CDR1 MNHNS and CDR2 SASEGT. Trimming pared 7 bases from V and 0 bases from J, leaving 19 bases between. CDR3 length: 17 residues. The CDR3 DNA is TGTGCCAGCACCGCGGTGGGGGCCGACCTTAGCAATCAGCCCCAGCATTTT. This gives the protein CASTAVGADLSNQPQHF.

This clonotype was recorded a few times. The rearrangement links TRBV24-1 to TRBJ2-1; TRBD2 is a possible D gene (6 bases). The CDR3 has 18 residues. With 5 bases removed from V and 0 bases from J, the gap between germline ends came to 19 bases. From germline, CDR1 is KGHDR and CDR2 SFDVKD. The chain's CDR3 is CATSGGLGRDFSYNEQFF. The CDR3 coding sequence is TGTGCCACCAGTGGTGGGCTGGGAAGGGACTTCTCCTACAATGAGCAGTTCTTC.

The chain has TRBV20-1 and TRBJ2-7; D is uncertain. CDR3 size: 16 residues. The V end lost 3 bases, the J end lost 0 bases, and 18 bases lay between the germline ends. Germline assignment: CDR1 DFQATT and CDR2 SNEGSKA (reference sequence). CDR3 sequence: CSASSMLAFSSYEQYF. In DNA form, the CDR3 reads TGCAGTGCTAGTAGTATGCTGGCCTTTAGCTCCTACGAGCAGTACTTC.

This clonotype was detected many times. The chain joins TRBV6-1 to TRBJ1-1; D not certain. Germline CDR1 is MNHNS and CDR2 is SASEGT. The V end lost 5 bases, the J end lost 6 bases, and 16 bases lay between the germline ends. The CDR3 runs 14 residues. The CDR3 sequence: CASSYFVGMAEAFF. The CDR3 nucleotides are TGTGCCAGCAGTTATTTTGTAGGGATGGCTGAAGCTTTCTTT.

The chain carries TRBV6-1 and TRBJ2-7; TRBD1 or TRBD2 may be the D gene (5 bases each). Looked up from germline, CDR1 is MNHNS and CDR2 is SASEGT. The CDR3 covers 14 residues. V dropped 6 bases and J dropped 0 bases, with 12 bases sitting between them. CDR3 coding DNA: TGTGCCAGCAGAGGGGAGCTGGGCTCCTACGAGCAGTACTTC. It translates to CASRGELGSYEQYF.

The chain combines TRBV2 with TRBJ1-2; 9 nucleotides match TRBD1. This CDR3 has 16 amino acids. Germline-derived CDR1 and CDR2 are SNHLY and FYNNEI. J lost 6 bases, V lost 4 bases, and 12 bases had no gene match. The CDR3 loop reads CASSARSRQGVDGYTF. In DNA form, the CDR3 reads TGTGCCAGCAGTGCCCGGTCCAGACAGGGGGTTGATGGCTACACCTTC.

V and J are TRBV30 and TRBJ2-7, with a weak D call TRBD1 (5 bases). The CDR3 runs to 13 residues. Trimming stripped 0 bases from V and 6 bases from J, with 12 bases between. CDR1 and CDR2 (germline): GTSNPN, SVGIG (reference sequence). For the CDR3, the DNA is TGTGCCTGGAGTGTAATGGGGCGGAGCGAGCAGTACTTC. Translation gives CAWSVMGRSEQYF.

This clonotype occurred many times. The rearrangement uses TRBV7-2 and TRBJ2-5; D gene ambiguous. The V gene's germline CDR1 is SGHTA and CDR2 FQGNSA. CDR3 length: 12 residues. V lost 5 bases, J lost 5 bases, and 9 bases lay in between. The DNA of the CDR3 is TGTGCCAGCAGCCAAGGGCGGGAGACCCAGTACTTC. It specifies CASSQGRETQYF.

At least ten counts were recorded for this clonotype. This chain connects TRBV9 to TRBJ2-3; 7 bases match TRBD2. This CDR3 is 16 amino acids long. CDR1 and CDR2 (germline): SGDLS, YYNGEE. Trimming cost V 0 bases and J 0 bases; bases outside gene matches: 4. The CDR3 DNA sequence: TGTGCCAGCAGCGTAGGGGCGGGAGAGAGCACAGATACGCAGTATTTT. This gives the protein CASSVGAGESTDTQYF.

The chain carries TRBV7-6 and TRBJ2-7, with D unresolved. The V and J ends lost 4 bases and 7 bases respectively, with 14 bases between them. The V gene's germline CDR1 is SGHVS and CDR2 FNYEAQ. The CDR3 is made up of 13 amino acids. The CDR3 region has the DNA TGTGCCAGCAGCTCCCCCGTGGGGAAGGAGCAGTACTTC. The encoded protein is CASSSPVGKEQYF.

This clonotype occurred many times. The CDR3 DNA reads TGTGCCAGCAGCTTTAACAGGAACACTGAAGCTTTCTTT. Translation: CASSFNRNTEAFF. The chain joins TRBV11-2 to TRBJ1-1, with D uncertain. Germline CDR1 and CDR2: SGHAT and FQNNGV. V dropped 3 bases and J dropped 1 base, with 6 bases sitting between them. The CDR3 spans 13 residues.

The genes are TRBV29-1 and TRBJ2-2; D perhaps matches TRBD2 (6 bases). With 6 bases removed from V and 6 bases from J, the gap between germline ends came to 20 bases. From germline, CDR1 is SQVTM and CDR2 ANQGSEA. The length of the CDR3 is 15 residues. The CDR3 reads CSVPAGGIGAGELFF. CDR3 in DNA: TGCAGCGTCCCAGCCGGGGGAATTGGCGCCGGGGAGCTGTTTTTT.

This chain joins TRBV12-3 or TRBV12-4 and TRBJ2-5; 7 bases align to TRBD1. This CDR3 contains 15 residues. V was pared by 4 bases and J by 3 bases, with 8 bases of the junction left unmatched. CDR3 sequence reads: CASSSRTGFKETQYF. CDR3 coding DNA: TGTGCCAGCAGTTCCCGGACAGGCTTTAAAGAGACCCAGTACTTC.

This clonotype was counted ten times or more. The chain combines TRBV2 with TRBJ1-5; 7 bases match TRBD1. This CDR3 has 14 residues. Unmatched junction bases numbered 7, after V lost 4 bases and J lost 7 bases. Germline V gives CDR1 SNHLY, CDR2 FYNNEI. DNA for the CDR3: TGTGCCAGCAGTGGACAGGGTGTAAGCCAGCCCCAGCATTTT. Encoded protein: CASSGQGVSQPQHF.

The chain joins TRBV13 to TRBJ1-1; D not certain. Germline CDR1 and CDR2: PRHDT and FYEKMQ (reference sequence). This CDR3 is built from 13 residues. Deletions cut 0 bases from V and 10 bases from J, with 12 bases between. CDR3 bases: TGTGCCAGCAGCTTAGGTCTTCCCGGTGGAGCTTTCTTT. It translates to CASSLGLPGGAFF.

This clonotype was counted between two and nine times. The chain carries TRBV2 and TRBJ1-2; D not resolved. The CDR3 is 12 amino acids. The germline V and J ends were trimmed by 1 base and 7 bases, with 7 bases remaining between them. The germline V gene has CDR1 SNHLY and CDR2 FYNNEI. The CDR3 coding sequence is TGTGCCAGCAGTGAAGAATTGGGTGGCTACACCTTC. This sequence encodes CASSEELGGYTF.

This clonotype has only a few counts. The genes are TRBV30 and TRBJ1-4, with 7 bases aligning to TRBD1. There are 14 residues in the CDR3. V lost 1 base to trimming and J lost 10 bases; unmatched junction nucleotides: 9. Per the germline V gene, CDR1 is GTSNPN and CDR2 is SVGIG (reference sequence). The CDR3 sequence: CAWSGQGPEGKLFF. The CDR3 nucleotides are TGTGCCTGGAGTGGACAGGGCCCTGAGGGAAAACTGTTTTTT. The variable domain in full, completed from reference TRBV30 and TRBJ1-4, reads SQTIHQWPATLVQPVGSPLSLECTVEGTSNPNLYWYRQAAGRGLQLLFYSVGIGQISSEVPQNLSASRPQDRQFILSSKKLLLSDSGFYLCAWSGQGPEGKLFFGSGTQLSVL.

The chain has TRBV6-2 or TRBV6-3 and TRBJ1-1, with D perhaps TRBD1 (5 bases). There are 11 residues in the CDR3. V dropped 5 bases and J dropped 11 bases, with 12 bases sitting between them. Per germline, CDR1 MNHEY and CDR2 SVGEGT. The chain's CDR3 is CASSRGSLAFF. CDR3 nucleotide sequence: TGTGCCAGCAGTAGGGGTTCCTTGGCTTTCTTT.

This clonotype was recorded at least ten times. The V call is TRBV7-9, the J call TRBJ1-1, with a possible D match to TRBD1 (6 bases). CDR1 and CDR2 (germline): SEHNR, FQNEAQ (reference sequence). The V gene lost 10 bases and the J gene lost 6 bases, with 24 bases spanning the gap. CDR3 size: 15 residues. The CDR3 is CATEILTGRLAEAFF. CDR3 nucleotides: TGTGCCACAGAAATCCTAACAGGGCGGTTGGCTGAAGCTTTCTTT. Looking up the rest from reference TRBV7-9 and TRBJ1-1 gives the full variable domain: DTGVSQNPRHKITKRGQNVTFRCDPISEHNRLYWYRQTLGQGPEFLTYFQNEAQLEKSRLLSDRFSAERPKGSFSTLEIQRTEQGDSAMYLCATEILTGRLAEAFFGQGTRLTVV.

This clonotype occurred many times. The chain uses TRBV20-1 and TRBJ1-1, with D tentatively TRBD1 (5 bases). This CDR3 spans 14 amino acids. V lost 2 bases and J lost 3, with 13 bases in between. Germline V gives CDR1 DFQATT, CDR2 SNEGSKA (reference sequence). The CDR3 coding sequence is TGCAGTGCTAGAACGTGGGGACTCGACACTGAAGCTTTCTTT. Residues: CSARTWGLDTEAFF.

This clonotype has ten or more counts. V gene TRBV28 combines with J gene TRBJ2-1; D tentatively fits TRBD1 or TRBD2 (6 bases each). CDR3 length: 16 amino acids. V gave up 4 bases and J gave up 4 bases, with 17 bases separating them. Germline assignment: CDR1 MDHEN and CDR2 SYDVKM. The CDR3 region is CASSSAGGGTYNEQFF. CDR3 sequence (DNA): TGTGCCAGCAGTTCCGCAGGAGGGGGGACTTACAATGAGCAGTTCTTC.

This clonotype has a handful of counts. The rearrangement uses TRBV19 and TRBJ2-6; 9 bases are a match to TRBD1. CDR3 length: 19 residues. CDR1 and CDR2 from the germline V gene are LNHDA and SQIVND (reference sequence). V trimming: 7 bases; J trimming: 2 bases; junction bases outside the gene matches: 15. The CDR3 here is CASTSSWGTGSPGANVLTF. In nucleotides, the CDR3 is TGTGCCAGTACCTCCTCCTGGGGGACAGGGAGCCCTGGGGCCAACGTCCTGACTTTC.